The source of this T cell receptor beta chain is a study of T cell repertoires in cytomegalovirus infection. Study in general: Public TCR beta signatures provided an indication of both CMV infection and a matching HLA type. Broader study findings: What dominated the ex vivo response were HLA-C-restricted CMV-specific TCR beta clonotypes. CMV carriers with the relevant HLA were identified by cumulative public TCR beta family frequency.

The table lists this clonotype with many counts. Its antigen is not known. CDR3 length: 16 residues. Germline CDR1 and CDR2: SGHVS and FNYEAQ. V was cut by 1 base and J by 4 bases, with 14 bases left in between. From the reads, TCRdb called clonotypes with MiXCR, one entry per CDR3 protein. The data hold tens of thousands of distinct CDR3 sequences, with more than 3% observed a single time. The clonotype originates from a human donor in good health (CMV status not recorded). Some clones in this sample may be carry-over from other donors' samples. V gene TRBV7-6 combines with J gene TRBJ1-3; D is ambiguous. Sequencing was carried out using PBMCs. CDR3 sequence (DNA): TGTGCCAGCAGCTTAGTCTCGGGGTTAATCGGAAACACCATATATTTT. Translated: CASSLVSGLIGNTIYF.